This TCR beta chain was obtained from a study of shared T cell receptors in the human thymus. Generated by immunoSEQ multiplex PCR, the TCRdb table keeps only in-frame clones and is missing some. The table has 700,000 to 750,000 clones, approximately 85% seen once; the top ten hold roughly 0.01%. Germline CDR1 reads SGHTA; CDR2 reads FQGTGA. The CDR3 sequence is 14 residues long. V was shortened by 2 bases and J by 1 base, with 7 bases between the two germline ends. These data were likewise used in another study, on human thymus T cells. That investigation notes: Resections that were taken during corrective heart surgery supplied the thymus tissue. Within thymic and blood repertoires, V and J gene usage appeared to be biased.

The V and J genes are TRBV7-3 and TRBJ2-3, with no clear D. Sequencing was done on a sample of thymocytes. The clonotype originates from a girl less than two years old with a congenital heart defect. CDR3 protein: CASSLWPGTDTQYF. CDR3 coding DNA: TGTGCCAGCAGCTTATGGCCTGGCACAGATACGCAGTATTTT.